The 5 T cell receptor beta chains reported below all come from one sample, sequenced in a study. Via MiXCR, TCRdb re-called the 5' RACE reads, giving one row per CDR3 protein. This sample has around 30,000 distinct CDR3 sequences, with 25% to 30% found just once. Treg sorting used a CD4+CD25+CD127-/low gate. Material: tumor-infiltrating Tregs sorted from the breast tumor. These receptors were obtained from a female donor with breast cancer.

About this clonotype: No conserved phenylalanine or tryptophan ends this CDR3, so it is likely a read error. The chain uses TRBV5-1 and TRBJ2-1; D is possibly TRBD1 or TRBD2 (5 bases each). The germline V gene has CDR1 SGHRS and CDR2 YFSETQ. This CDR3 is 13 amino acids long. The CDR3 DNA is TGCGCCAGCCGGGACGACTCCTACAATGCGCAGTTCCTC. Protein: CASRDDSYNAQFL.

By sample share, this clonotype is medium-sized. The rearrangement uses TRBV7-6 and TRBJ1-6; D unclear. The V end lost 4 bases, the J end lost 5 bases, and 9 bases lay between the germline ends. Germline CDR1 is SGHVS and CDR2 is FNYEAQ. There are 14 residues in the CDR3. The CDR3 bases are TGTGCCAGCAGCTCAAGAGGGCATAATTCACCCCTCCACTTT. The encoded protein is CASSSRGHNSPLHF.

This clonotype was seen many times. The CDR3 DNA reads TGCAGCGTCCACCCAGGGGAGAACTATGGCTACACCTTC. As protein: CSVHPGENYGYTF. The chain couples TRBV29-1 to TRBJ1-2, with D possibly matching TRBD1 (6 bases). Trimming pared 6 bases from V and 2 bases from J, leaving 13 bases between. Germline values: CDR1 SQVTM, CDR2 ANQGSEA. This CDR3 spans 13 amino acids.

V is TRBV14 and J is TRBJ2-2; 12 bases align to TRBD2. The V segment lost 1 base and the J segment 5 bases; nucleotides outside the gene matches: 5. CDR1 is SGHDN, CDR2 FVKESK, per germline. CDR3 size: 17 residues. CDR3 protein: CASSQVPLAGGTGELFF. The CDR3 DNA sequence: TGTGCCAGCAGCCAAGTTCCACTAGCGGGAGGAACCGGGGAGCTGTTTTTT.

This clonotype was counted many times. CDR3 sequence reads: CASRRGGPYNEQFF. The CDR3 DNA reads TGTGCCAGCAGACGCGGGGGACCCTACAATGAGCAGTTCTTC. The rearrangement uses TRBV6-5 and TRBJ2-1, with TRBD2 identical over 7 bases. Germline V gene sequence: CDR1 MNHEY, CDR2 SVGAGI. V lost 6 bases to trimming and J lost 2 bases; unmatched junction nucleotides: 4. The length of the CDR3 is 14 residues.